The 22 T cell receptor beta chains given below trace back to one sample, sequenced in a study of CD8 T cells in Susac syndrome. The RNA input was 0.5 to 1 ug, and it was reverse transcribed with random hexamers. TCRdb reprocessed the immunoSEQ multiplex PCR reads with MiXCR, giving one entry per CDR3 protein. The table has tens of thousands of distinct CDR3 sequences, approximately 95% seen once. The specimen sequenced was CD8+ T cells from PBMCs. These receptor sequences come from a human donor with Susac syndrome.

The rearrangement uses TRBV25-1 and TRBJ1-1; a possible D gene is TRBD1 (5 bases). Trimming left V 1 base short and J 8 bases short, with 11 bases between. Germline V gene data show CDR1 as MGHDK and CDR2 as SYGVNS. The CDR3 loop spans 13 amino acids. The CDR3 DNA reads as TGTGCCAGCAGTGAATTCTCCAGGGACGAAGCTTTCTTT. This translates into CASSEFSRDEAFF.

This CDR3 is CASSSPGTPLGEQYF. CDR3 nucleotides: TGTGCCAGCAGTTCACCCGGGACCCCCCTCGGAGAGCAGTACTTC. V gene TRBV27 combines with J gene TRBJ2-7, with D perhaps given as TRBD1 or TRBD2 (5 bases each). The CDR3 is 15 amino acids. Germline CDR1 and CDR2: MNHEY and SMNVEV (reference sequence). V was trimmed by 4 bases and J by 7 bases, leaving 20 bases between them.

The gene calls are TRBV5-6 and TRBJ2-5; TRBD1 matches at 8 bases. The trim removed 4 bases at V and 0 bases at J, leaving 8 bases unmatched. Germline V lookup: CDR1 SGHDT, CDR2 YYEEEE. The CDR3 loop spans 16 amino acids. The CDR3 is CASSGQGAPYQETQYF. In nucleotides, the CDR3 is TGTGCCAGCAGCGGGCAGGGGGCCCCGTACCAAGAGACCCAGTACTTC.

This clonotype was seen a single time. J is TRBJ2-7 and V is TRBV5-6; D may be TRBD1 (7 bases). V was cut by 4 bases and J by 2 bases, with 13 bases left in between. Germline V gene data show CDR1 as SGHDT and CDR2 as YYEEEE. The CDR3 covers 14 residues. DNA of the CDR3: TGTGCCAGCAGCCGGGGGACAGCCGCCTACGAGCAGTACTTC. This translates into CASSRGTAAYEQYF.

The V call is TRBV15, the J call TRBJ1-5; the D is unclear. The CDR3 has 16 residues. Germline loops: CDR1 LNHNV, CDR2 YYDKDF (reference sequence). Trimming took off 0 bases at V and 5 bases at J, with 14 bases between the two ends. The CDR3 nucleotides are TGTGCCACCAGCAGAGATAAGCTGGACGGTGATCAGCCCCAGCATTTT. Protein product: CATSRDKLDGDQPQHF.

V usage is TRBV9 and J usage is TRBJ2-6, with 7 positions matching TRBD1. With 3 bases clipped from V and 2 bases from J, the junction kept 2 bases outside the gene matches. The CDR3 is 15 amino acids. CDR1 is SGDLS, CDR2 YYNGEE, per germline. CDR3 bases: TGTGCCAGCAGCGAAGACAGGGCTGGGGCCAACGTCCTGACTTTC. Translation gives CASSEDRAGANVLTF.

CDR3 in DNA: TGTGCCAGCAGTTCTTACCAAGAGACCCAGTACTTC. This codes for CASSSYQETQYF. The chain recombines TRBV12-3 or TRBV12-4 with TRBJ2-5, with no clear D. Trimming took 4 bases from V and 0 from J, leaving 3 bases between them. The CDR3 covers 12 residues.

This clonotype was picked up one time. The gene calls are TRBV7-9 and TRBJ2-2; 13 nucleotides align to TRBD2. V was pared by 5 bases and J by 7 bases, with 10 bases of the junction left unmatched. This CDR3 region has 17 residues. CDR1 is SEHNR and CDR2 is FQNEAQ in the germline V gene (reference sequence). CDR3 residues: CASSPYRGLAGIGELFF. The CDR3 DNA sequence: TGTGCCAGCAGCCCGTACAGGGGACTAGCGGGAATCGGGGAGCTGTTTTTT.

The chain has TRBV7-6 and TRBJ2-1; D possibly matches TRBD1 or TRBD2 (5 bases each). The ends were cut back, 6 bases at V and 6 bases at J, with 12 bases in the middle. This CDR3 is 13 amino acids long. Germline CDR1 SGHVS, CDR2 FNYEAQ. CDR3 protein: CASRLGESNEQFF. In DNA, the CDR3 is TGTGCCAGCAGATTGGGGGAATCCAATGAGCAGTTCTTC.

The chain carries TRBV27 and TRBJ2-1; D is ambiguous. Trimming shortened V by 0 bases and J by 10 bases, and 10 bases separated the two germline ends. This CDR3 has 13 amino acids. Looked up from germline, CDR1 is MNHEY and CDR2 is SMNVEV (reference sequence). Here the CDR3 DNA reads TGTGCCAGCAGTTTATCGTCCTCCCGGGAGCAGTTCTTC. Its protein is CASSLSSSREQFF.

This clonotype was detected once. The chain combines TRBV30 with TRBJ2-1; D is tentatively TRBD1 or TRBD2 (5 bases each). This CDR3 has 12 amino acids. Germline V gene sequence: CDR1 GTSNPN, CDR2 SVGIG (reference sequence). Trimming left V 5 bases short and J 6 bases short, with 11 bases between. The CDR3 loop is CAWEGQGNEQFF. Here the CDR3 DNA reads TGTGCCTGGGAGGGCCAGGGCAATGAGCAGTTCTTC.

The chain uses TRBV20-1 and TRBJ2-5; 11 positions agree with TRBD2. The J segment lost 4 bases and the V segment lost 7 bases, leaving 14 bases of the junction unmatched. Germline values: CDR1 DFQATT, CDR2 SNEGSKA (reference sequence). The CDR3 totals 16 residues. This chain's CDR3 is CSVSGLAGGYVETQYF. Here the CDR3 DNA reads TGCAGTGTGTCTGGGCTAGCGGGAGGTTATGTAGAGACCCAGTACTTC.

The rearrangement uses TRBV20-1 and TRBJ1-4; D gene uncertain. From germline, CDR1 is DFQATT and CDR2 SNEGSKA (reference sequence). V lost 2 bases, J lost 8 bases, and 9 bases lay in between. This CDR3 has 12 amino acids. In DNA, the CDR3 is TGCAGTGCTAGACTGGGAGTGGAAAAACTGTTTTTT. Amino acids: CSARLGVEKLFF.

This clonotype qualifies as medium-sized. The CDR3 nucleotides read TGCGCCAGCAGCCAAGACAGGGCTAGTGGGTACGAGCAGTACTTC. Its translation is CASSQDRASGYEQYF. V usage is TRBV4-3 and J usage is TRBJ2-7; TRBD1 might be the D (5 bases). V lost 0 bases to trimming and J lost 4 bases, with 13 bases between them. The length of the CDR3 is 15 residues. The germline V gene has CDR1 LGHNA and CDR2 YSLEER.

This sequence joins TRBV30 and TRBJ2-3, with 10 nucleotides matching TRBD2. V was clipped by 6 bases and J by 5 bases; unmatched bases: 8. CDR3 length equals 14 residues. Germline assignment: CDR1 GTSNPN and CDR2 SVGIG (reference sequence). Written as DNA, the CDR3 is TGTGCCTGCCGAGCGGGAGGGCCGGTAGATACGCAGTATTTT. It codes for CACRAGGPVDTQYF.

This chain links TRBV15 with TRBJ2-7, with TRBD1 matching 8 bases. This CDR3 spans 14 amino acids. Germline CDR1 is LNHNV and CDR2 is YYDKDF (reference sequence). V gave up 1 base and J gave up 6 bases; unmatched junction bases: 5. In DNA form, the CDR3 reads TGTGCCACCAGCAGAGTAGGACAGGGCCTCGAGCAGTACTTC. Amino acid sequence: CATSRVGQGLEQYF.

The CDR3 spells CASSAFLAGGYNEQFF. The CDR3 coding sequence is TGTGCCAGCAGCGCGTTCCTAGCGGGAGGCTACAATGAGCAGTTCTTC. V usage is TRBV9 and J usage is TRBJ2-1; the match to TRBD2 covers 11 bases. Looked up from germline, CDR1 is SGDLS and CDR2 is YYNGEE. J lost 3 bases, V lost 3 bases, and 5 bases had no gene match. The CDR3 has 16 amino acids.

V gene TRBV6-5 combines with J gene TRBJ2-5; a weak D match, TRBD2 (6 bases). CDR3 length equals 12 residues. The V end lost 10 bases, the J end lost 5 bases, and 14 bases lay between the germline ends. The germline V gene has CDR1 MNHEY and CDR2 SVGAGI. The CDR3 here is CAIGTSSETQYF. DNA of the CDR3: TGTGCCATCGGAACTAGCTCCGAGACCCAGTACTTC.

V usage is TRBV6-5 and J usage is TRBJ2-1, with 8 positions matching TRBD1. CDR3 size: 14 residues. V lost 2 bases to trimming and J lost 8 bases; unmatched junction nucleotides: 5. Germline-derived CDR1 and CDR2 are MNHEY and SVGAGI. The CDR3 DNA sequence: TGTGCCAGCAGTTACGTACAGGGGGACTATGAGCAGTTCTTC. This codes for CASSYVQGDYEQFF.

The chain links TRBV5-1 to TRBJ2-3, with 10 bases fitting TRBD1. CDR3 length equals 13 residues. With V trimmed by 7 bases and J by 4 bases, 3 bases remained unmatched. Germline V CDR1 and CDR2: SGHRS, YFSETQ. The CDR3 bases are TGCGCCAGCTCGACAGGGGGCGCAGATACGCAGTATTTT. Residues: CASSTGGADTQYF.

The V and J genes are TRBV12-3 or TRBV12-4 and TRBJ2-7; 8 bases align to TRBD2. After removal of 10 bases from V and 4 bases from J, the junction contained 9 bases not matched to a gene. The CDR3 sequence is 13 residues long. The CDR3 region has the DNA TGTGCCACCACGCGAGCGGGAGAGTACGAGCAGTACTTC. Residues: CATTRAGEYEQYF.

The CDR3 protein is CAWKIASGSYNEQFF. CDR3 bases: TGTGCCTGGAAGATAGCTAGCGGCTCCTACAATGAGCAGTTCTTC. This sequence joins TRBV30 and TRBJ2-1; 7 nucleotides match TRBD2. From germline, CDR1 is GTSNPN and CDR2 SVGIG (reference sequence). J was trimmed by 0 bases and V by 4 bases; bases with no gene match: 6. The CDR3 has 15 amino acids.